This T cell receptor beta chain was identified during a study of vaccination and CD4 T cells after COVID-19. Study-wide context: Cells received overlapping spike peptides from SARS-CoV-2, HCoV-NL63, HCoV-OC43 and HCoV-229E as stimulation. Control cultures, each given a CEFX pool, an HIV-1 Nef pool, or no peptide, were included.

Sequenced with the Oncomine TCR Beta short-read assay was DNA taken from cultured CD4+ T cells. TCRdb reprocessed the PCR reads with MiXCR, giving one entry per CDR3 protein. Here the sample spans about 14,000 distinct CDR3 sequences, 35% being singletons. Study results and caveats: A relatively small number of convalescent patients were studied, and no early post-infection timepoints were included. SARS-CoV-2-reactive clonotype medians increased from approximately 21 to 40, not significantly.

Remarks on this clonotype: As yet, its antigen is unknown.

Sample treatment: roughly ten-day PBMC culture with coronavirus spike peptide pools or control peptides (ViraFEST assay). Sequenced: CD4+ T cells from blood, cultured in vitro. The TCR sequence derives from a human donor who had recovered from COVID-19.

CDR3 DNA: TGTGCCAGCAGCTGGGGGACTAGCGGGACGGAGACCCAGTACTTC. As protein: CASSWGTSGTETQYF. The gene calls are TRBV7-3 and TRBJ2-5; 13 bases are a match to TRBD2. CDR3 size: 15 residues. J gave up 5 bases and V 4 bases, and 4 bases lay outside the gene matches. The germline V gene has CDR1 SGHTA and CDR2 FQGTGA.